Below, 14 T cell receptor beta chains from the same sample are listed, as sequenced in a study of T-cell reconstitution after alpha-beta-depleted transplantation in children. It was with unique molecular identifiers that the TCRbeta library was prepared. Each CDR3 protein is one row after TCRdb ran MiXCR on the PCR reads. The sample contains about 980,000 distinct CDR3 sequences, around 30% of which appear only once. The sequences come from PBMCs, mostly from graft donor cells, collected 360 days after TCRalphabeta/CD19-depleted stem cell transplant. The receptors were gathered from a boy in the first two years of life who had a stem cell transplant for SCID, so the T cells may come from the graft donor.

This clonotype appeared a few times. The rearrangement uses TRBV12-3 or TRBV12-4 and TRBJ2-5; TRBD2 matches at 7 bases. CDR3 length: 14 residues. The J segment lost 5 bases and the V segment lost 4 bases, leaving 7 bases of the junction unmatched. CDR3 loop: CASSSPREGETQYF. CDR3 nucleotide sequence: TGTGCCAGCAGTTCCCCGAGGGAGGGGGAGACCCAGTACTTC.

The chain combines TRBV27 with TRBJ2-2; tentative D call: TRBD2 (5 bases). Trimming stripped 6 bases from V and 4 bases from J, with 15 bases between. CDR3 length: 15 amino acids. The germline V gene encodes CDR1 MNHEY and CDR2 SMNVEV (reference sequence). The CDR3 bases are TGTGCCAGCAGGCTATATGCCGGGGTCACCGGGGAGCTGTTTTTT. Translation gives CASRLYAGVTGELFF.

This clonotype was detected many times. The genes are TRBV28 and TRBJ1-1; D uncertain. Germline CDR1 MDHEN, CDR2 SYDVKM. The CDR3 is 11 amino acids. V was trimmed by 4 bases and J by 7 bases, leaving 7 bases between them. Here the CDR3 reads CASSYRNEAFF. The CDR3, as DNA: TGTGCCAGCAGTTACCGAAATGAAGCTTTCTTT. The full variable domain, its missing parts supplied by reference TRBV28 and TRBJ1-1, is DVKVTQSSRYLVKRTGEKVFLECVQDMDHENMFWYRQDPGLGLRLIYFSYDVKMKEKGDIPEGYSVSREKKERFSLILESASTNQTSMYLCASSYRNEAFFGQGTRLTVV.

The V gene is TRBV3-1, the J gene TRBJ2-2; D perhaps matches TRBD2 (5 bases). This CDR3 is 16 amino acids long. Germline V CDR1 and CDR2: LGHDT, YNNKEL (reference sequence). The V end was cut by 0 bases, the J end by 1 base, with 9 bases between. In DNA form, the CDR3 reads TGTGCCAGCAGCCAAGATGGACTGGGGAACACCGGGGAGCTGTTTTTT. Its protein is CASSQDGLGNTGELFF.

In this sample, this clonotype turned up a few times. The chain recombines TRBV12-3 or TRBV12-4 with TRBJ1-1; no clear D gene. The CDR3 contains 14 residues. Trimming took off 10 bases at V and 1 base at J, with 16 bases between the two ends. In nucleotides, the CDR3 is TGTGCCATCGGGTTCCCCCGGAAGAACACTGAAGCTTTCTTT. Residues: CAIGFPRKNTEAFF.

CDR3 sequence: CASSPLWGTEAFF. CDR3 coding DNA: TGTGCCAGCTCACCACTGTGGGGCACTGAAGCTTTCTTT. V gene TRBV18 combines with J gene TRBJ1-1; no firm D call. Germline V lookup: CDR1 KGHSH, CDR2 LQKENI. The CDR3 is 13 amino acids. Deletions cut 1 base from V and 4 bases from J, with 7 bases between.

Only a few counts were recorded for this clonotype. The chain combines TRBV5-1 with TRBJ2-1; TRBD2 matches at 12 bases. The CDR3 is 19 amino acids. With 3 bases clipped from V and 2 bases from J, the junction kept 12 bases outside the gene matches. Germline V gene lookup returns CDR1 SGHRS and CDR2 YFSETQ. The CDR3 loop is CASSWRLAGVRNPYNEQFF. The CDR3 region has the DNA TGCGCCAGCAGCTGGAGACTAGCGGGGGTTCGGAATCCCTACAATGAGCAGTTCTTC. The full variable domain, with the rest looked up from reference TRBV5-1 and TRBJ2-1, is KAGVTQTPRYLIKTRGQQVTLSCSPISGHRSVSWYQQTPGQGLQFLFEYFSETQRNKGNFPGRFSGRQFSNSRSEMNVSTLELGDSALYLCASSWRLAGVRNPYNEQFFGPGTRLTVL.

The rearrangement joins TRBV27 to TRBJ2-5; D is unclear. The length of the CDR3 is 13 residues. V was clipped by 1 base and J by 1 base, with 4 bases between them. CDR1 MNHEY and CDR2 SMNVEV come from the germline V gene (reference sequence). CDR3 nucleotides: TGTGCCAGCAGTTTATTTCTCCAAGAGACCCAGTACTTC. This encodes CASSLFLQETQYF.

This clonotype was picked up one time. V usage is TRBV5-6 and J usage is TRBJ2-5; weak D call: TRBD2 (5 bases). This CDR3 comprises 16 residues. V was cut by 0 bases and J by 2 bases, with 14 bases left in between. The germline gives CDR1 SGHDT, CDR2 YYEEEE. CDR3 nucleotide sequence: TGTGCCAGCAGCTTGGACCCCCTAGCTGGGCAAGAGACCCAGTACTTC. Translation gives CASSLDPLAGQETQYF.

The chain is built from TRBV20-1 and TRBJ2-7; possible D gene TRBD1, 6 bases. The CDR3 covers 15 residues. From germline, CDR1 is DFQATT and CDR2 SNEGSKA (reference sequence). V gave up 5 bases and J gave up 4 bases, with 21 bases separating them. The CDR3 DNA reads as TGCAGTGCTTCCTATTCCGGGACACAGAGGTACGAGCAGTACTTC. Its protein is CSASYSGTQRYEQYF.

The chain has TRBV6-5 and TRBJ2-1; either TRBD1 or TRBD2 may supply D (7 bases each). The germline gives CDR1 MNHEY, CDR2 SVGAGI. There are 16 residues in the CDR3. V lost 2 bases and J lost 4, with 15 bases in between. In DNA, the CDR3 is TGTGCCAGCAGTTACCGCCCCCAGGGGGGGTACAATGAGCAGTTCTTC. Translated, it gives CASSYRPQGGYNEQFF.

This chain connects TRBV18 to TRBJ2-7, with D perhaps TRBD1 (5 bases). The V end was cut by 8 bases, the J end by 2 bases, with 10 bases between. The CDR3 consists of 12 residues. Per germline, CDR1 KGHSH and CDR2 LQKENI. CDR3 protein: CASQTVPYEQYF. CDR3 in DNA: TGTGCCAGCCAGACAGTCCCCTACGAGCAGTACTTC.

This clonotype was detected only a few times. V and J are TRBV12-3 or TRBV12-4 and TRBJ1-1; TRBD1 might be the D (6 bases). The CDR3 is made up of 14 amino acids. With 5 bases removed from V and 8 bases from J, the gap between germline ends came to 18 bases. The CDR3 DNA reads as TGTGCCAGCAGTCCCGAAACAGGGTTTGCCGAAGCTTTCTTT. This gives the protein CASSPETGFAEAFF.

This clonotype was detected many times. The V gene is TRBV20-1, the J gene TRBJ1-4; D not resolved. Trimming took 5 bases from V and 7 from J, leaving 17 bases between them. Germline-derived CDR1 and CDR2 are DFQATT and SNEGSKA (reference sequence). The CDR3 extends over 14 amino acids. DNA for the CDR3: TGCAGTGCTCTTCAGTGGCTAGGAGGTGAAAAACTGTTTTTT. Protein product: CSALQWLGGEKLFF.